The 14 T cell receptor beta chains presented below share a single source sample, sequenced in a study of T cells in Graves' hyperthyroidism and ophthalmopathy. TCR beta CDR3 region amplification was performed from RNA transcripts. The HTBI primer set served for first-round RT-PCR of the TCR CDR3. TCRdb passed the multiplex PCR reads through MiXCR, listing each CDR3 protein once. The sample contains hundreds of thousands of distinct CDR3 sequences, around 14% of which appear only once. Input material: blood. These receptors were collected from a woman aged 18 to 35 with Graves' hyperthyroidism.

The chain's CDR3 is CASSLTTGDNEKLFF. CDR3 nucleotides: TGCGCCAGCAGCTTGACGACAGGGGATAATGAAAAACTGTTTTTT. The chain couples TRBV4-1 to TRBJ1-4; TRBD1 matches 8 bases. CDR3 length: 15 amino acids. V trimming: 5 bases; J trimming: 4 bases; junction bases outside the gene matches: 6. Germline-derived CDR1 and CDR2 are MGHRA and YSYEKL.

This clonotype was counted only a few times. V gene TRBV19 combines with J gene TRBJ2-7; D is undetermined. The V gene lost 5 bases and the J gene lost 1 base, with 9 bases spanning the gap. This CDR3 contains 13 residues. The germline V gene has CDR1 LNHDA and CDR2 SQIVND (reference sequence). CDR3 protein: CASSGDWSYEQYF. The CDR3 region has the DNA TGTGCCAGTAGTGGAGACTGGTCCTACGAGCAGTACTTC. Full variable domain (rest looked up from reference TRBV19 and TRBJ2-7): DGGITQSPKYLFRKEGQNVTLSCEQNLNHDAMYWYRQDPGQGLRLIYYSQIVNDFQKGDIAEGYSVSREKKESFPLTVTSAQKNPTAFYLCASSGDWSYEQYFGPGTRLTVT.

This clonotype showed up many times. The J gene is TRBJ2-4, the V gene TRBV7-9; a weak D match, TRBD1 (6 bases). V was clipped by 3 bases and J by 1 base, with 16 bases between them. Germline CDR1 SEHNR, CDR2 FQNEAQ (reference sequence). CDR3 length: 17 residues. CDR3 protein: CASSFRRGSEAKNIQYF. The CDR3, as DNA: TGTGCCAGCAGCTTCAGAAGGGGGTCGGAGGCCAAAAACATTCAGTACTTC.

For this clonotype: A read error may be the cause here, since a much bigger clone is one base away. CDR3 sequence reads: CASSAETGGWPQHF. CDR3 sequence (DNA): TGTGCCAGCAGCGCCGAGACAGGGGGCTGGCCCCAGCATTTT. The chain employs TRBV5-5 and TRBJ1-5, with 10 bases aligning to TRBD1. V gave up 4 bases and J gave up 9 bases; unmatched junction bases: 7. The CDR3 sequence is 14 residues long. CDR1 and CDR2 from the germline V gene are SGHKS and YYEKEE (reference sequence).

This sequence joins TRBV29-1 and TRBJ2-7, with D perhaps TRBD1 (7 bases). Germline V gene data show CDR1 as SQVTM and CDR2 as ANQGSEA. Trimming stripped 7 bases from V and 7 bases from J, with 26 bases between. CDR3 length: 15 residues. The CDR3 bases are TGCAGCGCCGGCTTGGACAGGACTACTACGTCGGAGCAGTACTTC. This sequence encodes CSAGLDRTTTSEQYF.

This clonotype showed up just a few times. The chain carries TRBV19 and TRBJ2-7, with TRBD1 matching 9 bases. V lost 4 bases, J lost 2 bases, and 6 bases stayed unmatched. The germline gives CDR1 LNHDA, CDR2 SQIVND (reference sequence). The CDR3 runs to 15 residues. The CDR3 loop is CASSTGQGPAYEQYF. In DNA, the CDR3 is TGTGCCAGTAGTACTGGACAGGGGCCTGCCTACGAGCAGTACTTC.

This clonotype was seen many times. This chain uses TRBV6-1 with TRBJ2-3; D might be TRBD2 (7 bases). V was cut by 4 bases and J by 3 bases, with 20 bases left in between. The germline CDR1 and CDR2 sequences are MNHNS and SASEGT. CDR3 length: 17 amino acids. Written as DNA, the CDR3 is TGTGCCAGCAGTGCCCGTAGGGGCGGGGGCTTTACAGATACGCAGTATTTT. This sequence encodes CASSARRGGGFTDTQYF.

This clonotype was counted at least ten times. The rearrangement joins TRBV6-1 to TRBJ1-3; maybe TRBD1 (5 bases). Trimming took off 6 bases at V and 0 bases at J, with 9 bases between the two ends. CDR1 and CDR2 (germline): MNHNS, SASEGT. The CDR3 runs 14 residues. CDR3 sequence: CASRSGDSGNTIYF. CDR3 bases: TGTGCCAGCAGGTCGGGGGACTCTGGAAACACCATATATTTT.

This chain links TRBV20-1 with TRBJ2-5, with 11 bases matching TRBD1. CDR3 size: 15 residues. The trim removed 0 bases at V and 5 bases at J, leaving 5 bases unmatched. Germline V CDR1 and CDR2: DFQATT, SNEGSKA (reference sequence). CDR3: CSARDRTGGSETQYF. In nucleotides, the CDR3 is TGCAGTGCTAGAGATCGGACAGGGGGCTCGGAGACCCAGTACTTC.

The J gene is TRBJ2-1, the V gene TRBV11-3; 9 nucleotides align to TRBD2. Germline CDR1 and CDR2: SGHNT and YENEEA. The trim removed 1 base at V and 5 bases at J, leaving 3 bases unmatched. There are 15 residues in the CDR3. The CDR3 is CASSLGGRGHNEQFF. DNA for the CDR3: TGTGCCAGCAGCTTAGGCGGGAGGGGCCACAATGAGCAGTTCTTC.

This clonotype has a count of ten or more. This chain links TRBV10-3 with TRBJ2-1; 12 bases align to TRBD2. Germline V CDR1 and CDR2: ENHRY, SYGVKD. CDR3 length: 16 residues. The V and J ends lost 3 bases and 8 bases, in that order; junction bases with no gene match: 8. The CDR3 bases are TGTGCCATCAGTGAAGTCTGGACTAGCGGGAACCATGAGCAGTTCTTC. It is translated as CAISEVWTSGNHEQFF.

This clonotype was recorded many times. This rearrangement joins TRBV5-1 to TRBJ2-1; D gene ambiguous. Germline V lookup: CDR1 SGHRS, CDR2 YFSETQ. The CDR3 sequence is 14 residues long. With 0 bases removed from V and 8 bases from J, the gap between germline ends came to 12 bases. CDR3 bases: TGCGCCAGCAGCTTGGGAGCAGCCTTTGATGAGCAGTTCTTC. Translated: CASSLGAAFDEQFF.

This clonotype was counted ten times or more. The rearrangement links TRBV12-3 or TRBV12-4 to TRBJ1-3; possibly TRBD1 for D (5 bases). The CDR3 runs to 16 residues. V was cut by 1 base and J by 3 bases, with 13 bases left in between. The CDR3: CASSLGSGQLGNTIYF. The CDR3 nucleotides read TGTGCCAGCAGTTTAGGGTCGGGGCAGCTTGGAAACACCATATATTTT.

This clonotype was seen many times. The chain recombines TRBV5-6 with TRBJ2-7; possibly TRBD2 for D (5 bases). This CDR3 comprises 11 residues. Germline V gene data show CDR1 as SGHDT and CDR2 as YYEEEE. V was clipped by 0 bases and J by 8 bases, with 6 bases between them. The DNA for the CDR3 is TGTGCCAGCAGCTTGGGGGAGAAGCAGTACTTC. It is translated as CASSLGEKQYF.